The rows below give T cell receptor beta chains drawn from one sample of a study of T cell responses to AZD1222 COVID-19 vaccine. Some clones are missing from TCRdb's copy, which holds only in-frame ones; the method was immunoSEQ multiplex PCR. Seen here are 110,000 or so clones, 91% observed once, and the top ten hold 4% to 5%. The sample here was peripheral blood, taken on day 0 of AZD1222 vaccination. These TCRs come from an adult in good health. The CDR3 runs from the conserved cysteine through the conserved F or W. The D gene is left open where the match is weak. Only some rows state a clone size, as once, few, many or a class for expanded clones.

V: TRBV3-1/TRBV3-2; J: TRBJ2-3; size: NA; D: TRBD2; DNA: TGTGCCAGCAGCCTACTCGGGACTAGGAGCACAGATACGCAGTATTTT; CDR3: CASSLLGTRSTDTQYF
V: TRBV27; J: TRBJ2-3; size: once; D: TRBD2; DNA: TGTGCCAGCAGCCAAACTAGCGGGGGGGCGGTAGATACGCAGTATTTT; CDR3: CASSQTSGGAVDTQYF
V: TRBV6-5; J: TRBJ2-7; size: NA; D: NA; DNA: TGTGCCAGCAGTTACGAGGGTCTCGACGAGCAGTACTTC; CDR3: CASSYEGLDEQYF
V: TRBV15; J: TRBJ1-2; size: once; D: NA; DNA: TGTGCCACCAGCAGACCGGGACGGACTTCCTATGGCTACACCTTC; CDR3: CATSRPGRTSYGYTF
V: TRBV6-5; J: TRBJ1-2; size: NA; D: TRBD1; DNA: TGTGCCAGCAGGACGGACAGGGGGGGTGGCTACACCTTC; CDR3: CASRTDRGGGYTF
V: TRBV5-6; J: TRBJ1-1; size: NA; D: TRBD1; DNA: TGTGCCAGCAGCTTGGCCGACAGGGTTACGACTGAAGCTTTCTTT; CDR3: CASSLADRVTTEAFF
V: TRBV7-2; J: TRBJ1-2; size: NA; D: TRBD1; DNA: TGTGCCAGCAGCCCAAGGACAGGGGGAGACTATGGCTACACCTTC; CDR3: CASSPRTGGDYGYTF
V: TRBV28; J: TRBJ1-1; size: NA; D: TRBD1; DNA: TGTGCCAGCAGTTCCTCTGGACAGGTGAACACTGAAGCTTTCTTT; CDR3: CASSSSGQVNTEAFF
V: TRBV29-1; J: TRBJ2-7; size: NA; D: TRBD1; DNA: TGCAGCGTTGAGGGCCAGGGGGCCTACGAGCAGTACTTC; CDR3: CSVEGQGAYEQYF
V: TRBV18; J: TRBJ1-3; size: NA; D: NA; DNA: TGTGCCAGCTCACCACTGGGTAGCGACACCATATATTTT; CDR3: CASSPLGSDTIYF
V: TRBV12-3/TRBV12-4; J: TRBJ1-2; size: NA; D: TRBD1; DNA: TGTGCCAGCAGCCCCGGGACAGTTTATGGCTACACCTTC; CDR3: CASSPGTVYGYTF
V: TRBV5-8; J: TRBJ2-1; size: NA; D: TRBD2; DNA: TGTGCCAGCAGCTTGAGTCTAGCGGGGGCGAATGAGCAGTTCTTC; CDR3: CASSLSLAGANEQFF
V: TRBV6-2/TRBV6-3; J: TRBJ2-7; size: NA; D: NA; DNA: TGTGCCAGCAGTTACTTAGGGGACTCCTACGAGCAGTACTTC; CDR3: CASSYLGDSYEQYF
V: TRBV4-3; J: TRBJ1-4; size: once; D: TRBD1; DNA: TGCGCCAGCAGCCAAGGGACAGGGGTAAATGAAAAACTGTTTTTT; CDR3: CASSQGTGVNEKLFF
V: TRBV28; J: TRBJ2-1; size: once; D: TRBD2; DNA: TGTGCCAGCAGTGGGACTAGCGGGGGGCTGCCCTACAATGAGCAGTTCTTC; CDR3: CASSGTSGGLPYNEQFF
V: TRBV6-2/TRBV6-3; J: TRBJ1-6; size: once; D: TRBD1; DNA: TGTGCCAGCAGTTACGACCCTAACCGGGACAGAGATAATTCACCCCTCCACTTT; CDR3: CASSYDPNRDRDNSPLHF
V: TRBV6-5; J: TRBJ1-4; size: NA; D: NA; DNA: TGTGCCAGCAGTTACACAAACGGGGGACCTAATGAAAAACTGTTTTTT; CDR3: CASSYTNGGPNEKLFF
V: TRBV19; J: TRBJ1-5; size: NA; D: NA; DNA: TGTGCCAGTAGCCAACAGGGAACGAGTCAGCCCCAGCATTTT; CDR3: CASSQQGTSQPQHF
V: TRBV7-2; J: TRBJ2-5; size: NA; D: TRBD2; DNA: TGTGCCAGCAGCTTAGCGGTGACGGGGGGACAAGAGACCCAGTACTTC; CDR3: CASSLAVTGGQETQYF
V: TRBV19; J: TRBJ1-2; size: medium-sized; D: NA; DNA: TGTGCCAGTAGTATAGGGTCCGGACAGCTAATCTATGGCTACACCTTC; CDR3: CASSIGSGQLIYGYTF
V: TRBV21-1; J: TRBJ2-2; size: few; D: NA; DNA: TGTGCCAGCAGCAAAGCTACGGATTCGGACACCGGGGAGCTGTTTTTT; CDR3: CASSKATDSDTGELFF
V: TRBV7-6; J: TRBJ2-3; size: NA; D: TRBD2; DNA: TGTGCCAGCAGCCCCGTCGGGGGGGCCGGGACAGATACGCAGTATTTT; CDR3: CASSPVGGAGTDTQYF
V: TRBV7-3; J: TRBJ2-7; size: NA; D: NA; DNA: TGTGCCAGCAGCCTAGGCGTTGCGAGCTCCTACGAGCAGTACTTC; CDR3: CASSLGVASSYEQYF
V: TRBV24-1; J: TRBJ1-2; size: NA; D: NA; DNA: TGTGCCACCAGTGACCCGGCGGGTCTTAACTATGGCTACACCTTC; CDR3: CATSDPAGLNYGYTF